The 3 T cell receptor beta chains below come from one sample, sequenced in a study of cytotoxic CD8 clonotypes in ibrutinib-treated CLL. Using immunoSEQ multiplex PCR, the repertoire was profiled, and TCRdb retains in-frame clones only, with some absent. The data show over 20,000 clones, around 79% seen once. The source material was PBMCs, sampled before ibrutinib treatment. All receptors derive from a human donor with chronic lymphocytic leukemia.

J is TRBJ1-2 and V is TRBV5-1; 8 positions agree with TRBD1. Germline CDR1 SGHRS, CDR2 YFSETQ. V was clipped by 4 bases and J by 5 bases; unmatched bases: 13. There are 16 residues in the CDR3. CDR3 loop: CASSPGSGGRRYGYTF. DNA for the CDR3: TGCGCCAGCAGCCCGGGATCAGGGGGCAGGAGGTATGGCTACACCTTC.

The genes are TRBV15 and TRBJ2-5; D is uncertain. This CDR3 is 14 amino acids long. Germline CDR1 and CDR2: LNHNV and YYDKDF (reference sequence). Trimming took 5 bases from V and 5 from J, leaving 15 bases between them. Written as DNA, the CDR3 is TGTGCCACCAGCGGTAGCAGTAGAAGCGAGACCCAGTACTTC. This sequence encodes CATSGSSRSETQYF.

This clone came up a few times. The chain has TRBV30 and TRBJ1-2; D is ambiguous. The CDR3 extends over 15 amino acids. The V end lost 0 bases, the J end lost 3 bases, and 14 bases lay between the germline ends. Germline V gene data show CDR1 as GTSNPN and CDR2 as SVGIG (reference sequence). DNA for the CDR3: TGTGCCTGGAGTGTCGGTACCGCAGCTTACTATGGCTACACCTTC. This gives the protein CAWSVGTAAYYGYTF. Full variable domain (remainder filled in from reference TRBV30 and TRBJ1-2): SQTIHQWPATLVQPVGSPLSLECTVEGTSNPNLYWYRQAAGRGLQLLFYSVGIGQISSEVPQNLSASRPQDRQFILSSKKLLLSDSGFYLCAWSVGTAAYYGYTFGSGTRLTVV.